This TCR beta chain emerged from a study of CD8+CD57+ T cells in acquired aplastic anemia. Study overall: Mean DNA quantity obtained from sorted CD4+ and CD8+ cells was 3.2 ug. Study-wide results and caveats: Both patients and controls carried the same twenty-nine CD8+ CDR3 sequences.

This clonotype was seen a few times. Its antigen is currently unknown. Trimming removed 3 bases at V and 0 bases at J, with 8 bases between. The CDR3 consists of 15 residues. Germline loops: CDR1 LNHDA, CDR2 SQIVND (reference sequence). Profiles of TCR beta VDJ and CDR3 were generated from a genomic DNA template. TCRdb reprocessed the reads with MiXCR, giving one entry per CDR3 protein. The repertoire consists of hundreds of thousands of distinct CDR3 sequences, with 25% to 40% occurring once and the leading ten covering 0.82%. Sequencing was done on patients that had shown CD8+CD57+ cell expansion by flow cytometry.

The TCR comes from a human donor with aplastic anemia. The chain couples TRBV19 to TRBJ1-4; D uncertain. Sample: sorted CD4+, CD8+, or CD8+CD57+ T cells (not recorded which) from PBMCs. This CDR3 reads CASSISGTTNEKLFF. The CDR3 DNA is TGTGCCAGTAGTATTTCAGGAACAACTAATGAAAAACTGTTTTTT. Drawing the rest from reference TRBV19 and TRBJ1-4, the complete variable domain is DGGITQSPKYLFRKEGQNVTLSCEQNLNHDAMYWYRQDPGQGLRLIYYSQIVNDFQKGDIAEGYSVSREKKESFPLTVTSAQKNPTAFYLCASSISGTTNEKLFFGSGTQLSVL.